This T cell receptor beta chain was identified in a study of blood T cell repertoires in COVID-19. On the study more broadly: T cells, B-cell-depleted T cells, or PBMCs provided the cDNA or gDNA that served as material.

Sequencing was performed with immunoSEQ multiplex PCR; in TCRdb, only in-frame clones are kept and a portion is missing. The sample holds about 170,000 clones, 80% to 90% seen once. Germline values: CDR1 SGHDT, CDR2 YYEEEE. The CDR3 spans 12 residues. The V segment lost 3 bases and the J segment 4 bases; nucleotides outside the gene matches: 1. V gene TRBV5-6 combines with J gene TRBJ2-7, with 7 nucleotides matching TRBD2. The specimen sequenced was peripheral blood. The TCR was taken from a man aged 18 to 30 with active or convalescent COVID-19. The CDR3 coding sequence is TGTGCCAGCAGCTGGGGACTATACGAGCAGTACGTC. Protein: CASSWGLYEQYV.